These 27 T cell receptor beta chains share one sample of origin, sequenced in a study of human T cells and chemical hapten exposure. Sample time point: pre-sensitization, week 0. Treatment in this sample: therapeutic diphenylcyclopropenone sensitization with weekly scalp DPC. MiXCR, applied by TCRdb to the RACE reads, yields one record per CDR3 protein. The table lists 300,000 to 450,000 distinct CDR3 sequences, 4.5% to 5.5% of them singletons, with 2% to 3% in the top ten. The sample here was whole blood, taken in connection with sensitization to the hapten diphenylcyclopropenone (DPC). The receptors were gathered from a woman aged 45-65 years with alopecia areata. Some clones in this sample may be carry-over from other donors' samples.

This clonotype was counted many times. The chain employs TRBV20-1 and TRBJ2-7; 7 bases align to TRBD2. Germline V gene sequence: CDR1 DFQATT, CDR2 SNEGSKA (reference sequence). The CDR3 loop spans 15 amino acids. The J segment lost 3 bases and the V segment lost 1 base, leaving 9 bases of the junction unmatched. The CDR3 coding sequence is TGCAGTGCTAGAGCCTTGAGGACTAGGGACTACGAGCAGTACTTC. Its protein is CSARALRTRDYEQYF.

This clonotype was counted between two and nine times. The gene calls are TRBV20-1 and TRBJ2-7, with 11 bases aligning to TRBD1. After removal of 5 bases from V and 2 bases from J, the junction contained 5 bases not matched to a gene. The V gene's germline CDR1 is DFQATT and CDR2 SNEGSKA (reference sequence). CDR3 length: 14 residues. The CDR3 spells CSAYRTGGAYEQYF. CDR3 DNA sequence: TGCAGTGCTTATAGGACAGGGGGCGCCTACGAGCAGTACTTC.

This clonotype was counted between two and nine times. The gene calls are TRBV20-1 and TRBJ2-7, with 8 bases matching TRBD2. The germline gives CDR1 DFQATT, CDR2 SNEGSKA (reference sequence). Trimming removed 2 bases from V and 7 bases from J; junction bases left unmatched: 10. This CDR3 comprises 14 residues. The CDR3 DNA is TGCAGTGCTAGACGGGGGGGGGACCCAGGAGAGCAGTACTTC. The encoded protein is CSARRGGDPGEQYF.

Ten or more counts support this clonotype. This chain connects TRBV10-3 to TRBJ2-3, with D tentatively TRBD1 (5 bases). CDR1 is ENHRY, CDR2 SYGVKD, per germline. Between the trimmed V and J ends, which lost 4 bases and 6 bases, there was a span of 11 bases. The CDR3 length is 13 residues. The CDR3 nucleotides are TGTGCCATCAGTGCCGACGGACACGATACGCAGTATTTT. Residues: CAISADGHDTQYF.

The CDR3 loop reads CASSPQGARTEAFF. The CDR3 nucleotides are TGTGCCAGCAGCCCCCAGGGGGCAAGGACTGAAGCTTTCTTT. The chain recombines TRBV3-1 with TRBJ1-1; TRBD1 agrees at 8 bases. CDR3 length: 14 amino acids. The germline V gene encodes CDR1 LGHDT and CDR2 YNNKEL (reference sequence). With 4 bases clipped from V and 5 bases from J, the junction kept 6 bases outside the gene matches.

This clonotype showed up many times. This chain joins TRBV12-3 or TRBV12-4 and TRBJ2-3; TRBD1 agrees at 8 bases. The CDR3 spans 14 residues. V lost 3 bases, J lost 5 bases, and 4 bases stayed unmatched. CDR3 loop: CASSFGTGQDTQYF. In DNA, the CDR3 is TGTGCCAGCAGTTTCGGGACAGGACAAGATACGCAGTATTTT.

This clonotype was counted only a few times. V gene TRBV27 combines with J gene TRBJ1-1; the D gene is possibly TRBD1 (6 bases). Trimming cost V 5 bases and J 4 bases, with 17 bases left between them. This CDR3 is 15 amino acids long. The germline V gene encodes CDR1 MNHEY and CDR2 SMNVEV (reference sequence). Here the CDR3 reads CASSVGGGAGTEAFF. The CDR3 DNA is TGTGCCAGCAGTGTAGGTGGGGGGGCGGGCACTGAAGCTTTCTTT.

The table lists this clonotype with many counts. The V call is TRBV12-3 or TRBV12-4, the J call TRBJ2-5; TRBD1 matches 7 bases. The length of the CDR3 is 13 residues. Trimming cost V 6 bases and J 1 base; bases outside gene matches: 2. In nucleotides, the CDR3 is TGTGCCAGCAGCGACAGGGTCCAAGAGACCCAGTACTTC. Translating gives CASSDRVQETQYF.

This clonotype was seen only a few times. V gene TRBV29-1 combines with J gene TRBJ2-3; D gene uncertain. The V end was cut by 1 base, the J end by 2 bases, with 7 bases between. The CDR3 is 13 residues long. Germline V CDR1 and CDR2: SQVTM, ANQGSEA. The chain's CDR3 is CSVEGRYTDTQYF. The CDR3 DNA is TGCAGCGTTGAAGGCCGATACACAGATACGCAGTATTTT.

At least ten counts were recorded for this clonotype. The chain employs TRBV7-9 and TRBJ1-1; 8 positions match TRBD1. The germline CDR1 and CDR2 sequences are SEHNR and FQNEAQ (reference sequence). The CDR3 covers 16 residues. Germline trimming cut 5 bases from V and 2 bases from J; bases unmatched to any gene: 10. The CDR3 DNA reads TGTGCCAGCAGCCTCGGGACAGGAGATCCCAACACTGAAGCTTTCTTT. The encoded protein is CASSLGTGDPNTEAFF. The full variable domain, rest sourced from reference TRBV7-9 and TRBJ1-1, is DTGVSQNPRHKITKRGQNVTFRCDPISEHNRLYWYRQTLGQGPEFLTYFQNEAQLEKSRLLSDRFSAERPKGSFSTLEIQRTEQGDSAMYLCASSLGTGDPNTEAFFGQGTRLTVV.

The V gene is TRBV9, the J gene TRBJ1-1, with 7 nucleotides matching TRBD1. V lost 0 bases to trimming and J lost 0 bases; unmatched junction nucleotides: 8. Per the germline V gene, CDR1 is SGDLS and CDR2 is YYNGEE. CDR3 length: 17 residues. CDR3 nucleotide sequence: TGTGCCAGCAGCGTAGAGGACAGGCAAGGGATGAACACTGAAGCTTTCTTT. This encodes CASSVEDRQGMNTEAFF.

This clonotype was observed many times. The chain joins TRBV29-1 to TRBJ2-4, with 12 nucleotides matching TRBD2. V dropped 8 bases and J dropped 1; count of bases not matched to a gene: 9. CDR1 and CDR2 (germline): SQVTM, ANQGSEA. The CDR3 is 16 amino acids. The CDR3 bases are TGCAGCAGACTAGCGGGAGAAGTTAGGGCCAAAAACATTCAGTACTTC. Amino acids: CSRLAGEVRAKNIQYF.

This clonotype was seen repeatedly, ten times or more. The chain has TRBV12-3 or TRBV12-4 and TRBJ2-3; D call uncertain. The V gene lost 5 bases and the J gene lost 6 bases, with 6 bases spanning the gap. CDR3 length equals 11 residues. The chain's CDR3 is CASSGVDTQYF. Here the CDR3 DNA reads TGTGCCAGCAGTGGGGTTGATACGCAGTATTTT.

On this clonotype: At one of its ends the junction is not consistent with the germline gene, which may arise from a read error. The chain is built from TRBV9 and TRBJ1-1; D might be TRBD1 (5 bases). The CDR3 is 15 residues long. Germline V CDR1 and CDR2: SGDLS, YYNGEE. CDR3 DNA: TGTGCCAGCAGCGTAGTTGAGGGGTGGAACGCTGAAGCTTTCTTT. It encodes CASSVVEGWNAEAFF.

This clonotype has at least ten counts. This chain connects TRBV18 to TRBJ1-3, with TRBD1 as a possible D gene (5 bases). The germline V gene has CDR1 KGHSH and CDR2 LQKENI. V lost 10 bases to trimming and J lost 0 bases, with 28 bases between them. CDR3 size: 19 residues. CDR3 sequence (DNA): TGTGCCACCGAAACTGGCGTCCGGGACCCATACCACTCTGGAAACACCATATATTTT. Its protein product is CATETGVRDPYHSGNTIYF.

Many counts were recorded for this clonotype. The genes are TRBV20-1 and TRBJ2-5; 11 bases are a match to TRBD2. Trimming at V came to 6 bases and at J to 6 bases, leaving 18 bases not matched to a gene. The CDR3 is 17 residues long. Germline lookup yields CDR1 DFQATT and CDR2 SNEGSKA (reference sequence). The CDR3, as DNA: TGCAGTGCCGGGACCCAAATGACTAGCGGGGTGCCTCAGACCCAGTACTTC. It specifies CSAGTQMTSGVPQTQYF.

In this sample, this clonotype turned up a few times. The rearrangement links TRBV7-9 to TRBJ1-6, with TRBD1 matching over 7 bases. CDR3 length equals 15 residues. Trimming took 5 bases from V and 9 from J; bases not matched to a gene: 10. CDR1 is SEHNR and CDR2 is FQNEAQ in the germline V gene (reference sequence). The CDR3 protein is CASSGGQSGGSPLHF. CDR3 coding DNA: TGTGCCAGCAGCGGGGGACAGTCGGGTGGTTCACCCCTCCACTTT.

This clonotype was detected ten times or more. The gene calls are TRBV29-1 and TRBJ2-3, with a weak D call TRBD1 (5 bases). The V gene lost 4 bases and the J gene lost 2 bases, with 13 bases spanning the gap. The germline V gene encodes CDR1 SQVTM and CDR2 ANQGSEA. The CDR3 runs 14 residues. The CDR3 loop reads CSVAFQGPTDTQYF. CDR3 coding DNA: TGCAGCGTTGCTTTCCAGGGTCCCACAGATACGCAGTATTTT.

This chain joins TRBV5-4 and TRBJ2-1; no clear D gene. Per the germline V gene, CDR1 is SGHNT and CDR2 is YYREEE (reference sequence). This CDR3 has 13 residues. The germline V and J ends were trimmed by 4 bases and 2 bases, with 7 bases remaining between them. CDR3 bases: TGTGCCAGCAGCCCGTATCCCTACAATGAGCAGTTCTTC. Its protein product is CASSPYPYNEQFF.

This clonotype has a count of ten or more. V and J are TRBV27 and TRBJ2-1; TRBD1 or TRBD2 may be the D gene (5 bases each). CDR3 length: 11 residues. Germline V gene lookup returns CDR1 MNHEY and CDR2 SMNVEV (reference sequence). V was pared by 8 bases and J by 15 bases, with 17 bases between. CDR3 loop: CASSSGHSVFF. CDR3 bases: TGTGCCAGCTCTTCGGGGCATTCCGTGTTCTTC.

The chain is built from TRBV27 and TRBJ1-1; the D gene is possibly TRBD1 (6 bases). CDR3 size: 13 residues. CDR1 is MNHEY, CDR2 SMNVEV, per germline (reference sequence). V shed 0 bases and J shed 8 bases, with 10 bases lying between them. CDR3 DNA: TGTGCCAGCAGTTTATCGGGGGGCCGAGAAGCTTTCTTT. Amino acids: CASSLSGGREAFF.

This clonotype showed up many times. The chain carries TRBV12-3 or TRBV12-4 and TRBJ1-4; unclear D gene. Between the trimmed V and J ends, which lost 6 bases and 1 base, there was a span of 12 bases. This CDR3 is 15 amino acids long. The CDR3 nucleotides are TGTGCCAGCAGCCGGGCCTTTCGAACTAATGAAAAACTGTTTTTT. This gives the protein CASSRAFRTNEKLFF.

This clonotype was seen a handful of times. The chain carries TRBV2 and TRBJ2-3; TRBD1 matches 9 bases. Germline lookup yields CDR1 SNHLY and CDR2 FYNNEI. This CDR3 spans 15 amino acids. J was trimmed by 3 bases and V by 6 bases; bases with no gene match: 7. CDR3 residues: CASSAQGAKTDTQYF. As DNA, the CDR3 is TGTGCCAGCAGCGCACAGGGGGCGAAAACAGATACGCAGTATTTT.

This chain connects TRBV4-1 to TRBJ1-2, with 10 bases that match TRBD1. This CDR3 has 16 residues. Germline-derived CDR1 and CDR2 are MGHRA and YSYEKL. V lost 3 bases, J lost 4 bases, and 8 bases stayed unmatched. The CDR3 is CASSQGQGQRGYGYTF. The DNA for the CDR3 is TGCGCCAGCAGCCAGGGACAGGGGCAAAGGGGCTATGGCTACACCTTC.

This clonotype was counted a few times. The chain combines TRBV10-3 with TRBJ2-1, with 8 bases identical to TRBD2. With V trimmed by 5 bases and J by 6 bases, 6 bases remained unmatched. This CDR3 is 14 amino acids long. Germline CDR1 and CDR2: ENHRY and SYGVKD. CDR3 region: CAISSGSGANEQFF. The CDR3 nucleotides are TGTGCCATCAGTAGCGGTAGCGGGGCCAATGAGCAGTTCTTC.

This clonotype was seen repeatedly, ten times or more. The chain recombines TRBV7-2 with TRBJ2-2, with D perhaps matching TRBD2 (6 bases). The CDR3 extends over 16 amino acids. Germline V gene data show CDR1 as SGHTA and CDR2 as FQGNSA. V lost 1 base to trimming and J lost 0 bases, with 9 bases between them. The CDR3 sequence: CASSLVGGANTGELFF. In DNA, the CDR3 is TGTGCCAGCAGCTTAGTTGGCGGGGCGAACACCGGGGAGCTGTTTTTT.

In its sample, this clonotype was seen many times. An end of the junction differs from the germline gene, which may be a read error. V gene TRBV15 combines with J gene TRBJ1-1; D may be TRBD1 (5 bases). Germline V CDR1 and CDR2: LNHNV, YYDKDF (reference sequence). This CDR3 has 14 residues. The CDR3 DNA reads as TGTGCCACCAGCAGAGATTGGGGACTGACGGTGAGGGTCTTT. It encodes CATSRDWGLTVRVF. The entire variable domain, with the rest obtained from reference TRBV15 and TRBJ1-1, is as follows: DAMVIQNPRYQVTQFGKPVTLSCSQTLNHNVMYWYQQKSSQAPKLLFHYYDKDFNNEADTPDNFQSRRPNTSFCFLDIRSPGLGDTAMYLCATSRDWGLTVRVFGQGTRLTVV.